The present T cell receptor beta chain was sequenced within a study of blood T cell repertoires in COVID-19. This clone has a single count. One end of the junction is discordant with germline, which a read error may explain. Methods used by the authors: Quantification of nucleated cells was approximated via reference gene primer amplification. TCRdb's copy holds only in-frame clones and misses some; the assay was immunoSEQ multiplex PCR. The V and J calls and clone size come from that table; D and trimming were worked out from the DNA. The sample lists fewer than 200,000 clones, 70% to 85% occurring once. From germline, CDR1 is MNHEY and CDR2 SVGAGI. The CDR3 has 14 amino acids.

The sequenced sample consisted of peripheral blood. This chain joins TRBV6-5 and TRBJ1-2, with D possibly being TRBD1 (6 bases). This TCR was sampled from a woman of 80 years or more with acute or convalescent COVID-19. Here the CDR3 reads CASIYGTPNYGYTF. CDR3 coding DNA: TGTGCCAGCATTTACGGGACACCGAACTATGGCTACACCTTC.